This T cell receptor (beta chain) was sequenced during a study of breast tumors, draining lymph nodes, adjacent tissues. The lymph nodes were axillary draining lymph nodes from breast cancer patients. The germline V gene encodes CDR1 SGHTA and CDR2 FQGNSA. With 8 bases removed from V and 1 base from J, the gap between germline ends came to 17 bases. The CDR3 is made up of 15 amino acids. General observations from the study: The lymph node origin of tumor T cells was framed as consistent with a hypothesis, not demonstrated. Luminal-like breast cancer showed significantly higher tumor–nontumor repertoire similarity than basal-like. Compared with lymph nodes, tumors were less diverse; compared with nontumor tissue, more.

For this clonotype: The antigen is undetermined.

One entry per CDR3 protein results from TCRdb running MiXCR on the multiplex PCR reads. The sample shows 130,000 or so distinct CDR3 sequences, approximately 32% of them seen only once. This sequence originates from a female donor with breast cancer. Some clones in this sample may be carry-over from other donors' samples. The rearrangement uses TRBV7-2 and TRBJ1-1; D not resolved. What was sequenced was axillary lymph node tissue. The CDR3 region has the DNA TGTGCCAGCGGCCACGACAAGGGTAGGAACACTGAAGCTTTCTTT. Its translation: CASGHDKGRNTEAFF. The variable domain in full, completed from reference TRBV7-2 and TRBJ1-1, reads GAGVSQSPSNKVTEKGKDVELRCDPISGHTALYWYRQSLGQGLEFLIYFQGNSAPDKSGLPSDRFSAERTGGSVSTLTIQRTQQEDSAVYLCASGHDKGRNTEAFFGQGTRLTVV.